This TCR beta chain was sequenced in a study of blood T cell repertoires in COVID-19. About the research overall: Sites across the United States, Italy and Spain contributed samples from acute and convalescent COVID-19.

Per the original methods: Amplification of reference gene primers provided the estimated nucleated cell counts. Sequencing used immunoSEQ multiplex PCR; TCRdb keeps in-frame clones, though not all of them. V and J calls plus clone size are reproduced from that table; the DNA served to infer D and trimming. Seen here are 250,000 or so clones, about four fifths observed once, and the top ten hold around 4%. The receptor's source is a man aged 45-60 years with acute or convalescent COVID-19. The sequencing sample was made of peripheral blood.

CDR3 DNA sequence: TGTGCCTGGAGTCGTCGGACAGATGACTATGGCTACACCTTC. Protein sequence: CAWSRRTDDYGYTF. V and J are TRBV30 and TRBJ1-2; a possible D gene is TRBD1 (6 bases). Germline CDR1 reads GTSNPN; CDR2 reads SVGIG (reference sequence). The CDR3 extends over 14 amino acids. Trimming took off 2 bases at V and 3 bases at J, with 13 bases between the two ends.